Following are 21 T cell receptor beta chains from one sample sequenced in a study of cytomegalovirus exposure and HLA in healthy donors (dated by TCRdb to 2016 to 2017). Preparation of the library involved the immunoSEQ multiplex PCR assay. TCRdb retrieved this table from immuneACCESS and kept in-frame rearrangements only. Not all clones are present; in checked studies, unresolved V genes account for under half, and no reason is known for the remainder. The sample includes roughly 330,000 clones, with about nine tenths observed a single time. The top ten clones comprise approximately 1.2% of the sample. The sequenced material came from PBMCs. These receptors came from a woman aged 25-40 years in good health and CMV-seropositive.

The J gene is TRBJ2-3, the V gene TRBV19; 9 bases match TRBD2. Germline assignment: CDR1 LNHDA and CDR2 SQIVND (reference sequence). V gave up 5 bases and J gave up 4 bases; unmatched junction bases: 7. CDR3 size: 15 residues. Written as DNA, the CDR3 is TGTGCCAGTAGTCCGACTAGCGGACCCGCAGATACGCAGTATTTT. This translates into CASSPTSGPADTQYF.

The chain links TRBV6-1 to TRBJ2-2, with D unresolved. The V and J ends lost 4 bases and 1 base respectively, with 7 bases between them. Germline values: CDR1 MNHNS, CDR2 SASEGT. CDR3 length equals 14 residues. Here the CDR3 DNA reads TGTGCCAGCAGTGCCTACAAGAACACCGGGGAGCTGTTTTTT. It yields the protein CASSAYKNTGELFF.

The chain couples TRBV7-6 to TRBJ1-1; possibly TRBD1 for D (5 bases). This CDR3 has 16 amino acids. Germline V CDR1 and CDR2: SGHVS, FNYEAQ. The ends were cut back, 2 bases at V and 0 bases at J, with 13 bases in the middle. CDR3: CASSLTTRDLNTEAFF. CDR3 bases: TGTGCCAGCAGCTTAACTACCAGGGACCTGAACACTGAAGCTTTCTTT.

V and J are TRBV6-1 and TRBJ1-2; D is unclear. V dropped 4 bases and J dropped 2 bases, with 8 bases sitting between them. CDR3 size: 13 residues. Germline CDR1 and CDR2: MNHNS and SASEGT. The CDR3 region has the DNA TGTGCCAGCAGTGCCCGGGAAAACTATGGCTACACCTTC. This codes for CASSARENYGYTF.

This clone showed up just a few times. This chain connects TRBV9 to TRBJ1-2, with a tentative D call TRBD1 (6 bases). The germline CDR1 and CDR2 sequences are SGDLS and YYNGEE. The CDR3 runs 14 residues. V was cut by 0 bases and J by 8 bases, with 14 bases left in between. The CDR3 loop reads CASSVVSQGSGYTF. The CDR3 region has the DNA TGTGCCAGCAGCGTAGTCTCGCAGGGGAGCGGCTACACCTTC.

The chain couples TRBV5-1 to TRBJ2-7; possible D gene TRBD2, 6 bases. Deletions cut 4 bases from V and 5 bases from J, with 19 bases between. The CDR3 spans 15 residues. The germline gives CDR1 SGHRS, CDR2 YFSETQ. In DNA form, the CDR3 reads TGCGCCAGCAGCATTCGCGGGAAGGGGCGGGACGAGCAGTACTTC. Protein: CASSIRGKGRDEQYF. Full variable domain (rest looked up from reference TRBV5-1 and TRBJ2-7): KAGVTQTPRYLIKTRGQQVTLSCSPISGHRSVSWYQQTPGQGLQFLFEYFSETQRNKGNFPGRFSGRQFSNSRSEMNVSTLELGDSALYLCASSIRGKGRDEQYFGPGTRLTVT.

The genes are TRBV18 and TRBJ2-4, with D possibly being TRBD1 or TRBD2 (7 bases each). CDR1 is KGHSH, CDR2 LQKENI, per germline. CDR3 length equals 21 residues. V dropped 5 bases and J dropped 2 bases, with 31 bases sitting between them. CDR3 DNA sequence: TGTGCCAGCTCAAATCTAAACAGGGGCTTGTCGTCTAGCGGATCCAAAAACATTCAGTACTTC. It encodes CASSNLNRGLSSSGSKNIQYF. Using reference TRBV18 and TRBJ2-4 for the parts outside the CDR3, the full variable domain is NAGVMQNPRHLVRRRGQEARLRCSPMKGHSHVYWYRQLPEEGLKFMVYLQKENIIDESGMPKERFSAEFPKEGPSILRIQQVVRGDSAAYFCASSNLNRGLSSSGSKNIQYFGAGTRLSVL.

This chain uses TRBV28 with TRBJ2-7; D remains ambiguous. The CDR3 totals 11 residues. Germline-derived CDR1 and CDR2 are MDHEN and SYDVKM. The V gene lost 7 bases and the J gene lost 4 bases, with 8 bases spanning the gap. This CDR3 is CASTSFYEQYF. CDR3 DNA sequence: TGTGCCAGCACTAGTTTTTACGAGCAGTACTTC.

J is TRBJ2-7 and V is TRBV11-2, with 7 nucleotides matching TRBD2. Germline V gene sequence: CDR1 SGHAT, CDR2 FQNNGV. J lost 7 bases, V lost 1 base, and 7 bases had no gene match. There are 14 residues in the CDR3. The DNA for the CDR3 is TGTGCCAGCAGCTTAGGGGGAGGGACGAGGGAGCAGTACTTC. Its protein is CASSLGGGTREQYF.

With regard to this clone: The junction differs from germline at one of its ends, possibly a read error. V and J are TRBV28 and TRBJ2-3; 9 nucleotides agree with TRBD1. Per the germline V gene, CDR1 is MDHEN and CDR2 is SYDVKM. The CDR3 runs to 16 residues. CDR3 in DNA: TGTGCCAGCAGGTTCCCAGGGACAGGGATCACAAATACGCAGTATTTT. Encoded protein: CASRFPGTGITNTQYF. The variable domain in full, completed from reference TRBV28 and TRBJ2-3, reads DVKVTQSSRYLVKRTGEKVFLECVQDMDHENMFWYRQDPGLGLRLIYFSYDVKMKEKGDIPEGYSVSREKKERFSLILESASTNQTSMYLCASRFPGTGITNTQYFGPGTRLTVL.

The V call is TRBV19, the J call TRBJ1-2; perhaps TRBD1 as D (5 bases). From germline, CDR1 is LNHDA and CDR2 SQIVND (reference sequence). The CDR3 totals 16 residues. V dropped 0 bases and J dropped 7 bases, with 18 bases sitting between them. The CDR3 protein is CASSIDPRARPTGYTF. The CDR3 nucleotides are TGTGCCAGTAGTATAGATCCCAGGGCACGTCCTACTGGCTACACCTTC. The whole variable domain, remainder taken from reference TRBV19 and TRBJ1-2, is DGGITQSPKYLFRKEGQNVTLSCEQNLNHDAMYWYRQDPGQGLRLIYYSQIVNDFQKGDIAEGYSVSREKKESFPLTVTSAQKNPTAFYLCASSIDPRARPTGYTFGSGTRLTVV.

This sequence joins TRBV4-3 and TRBJ2-1; the match to TRBD2 covers 10 bases. Germline CDR1 LGHNA, CDR2 YSLEER. This CDR3 is built from 16 residues. Trimming removed 2 bases from V and 7 bases from J; junction bases left unmatched: 8. The CDR3 DNA reads TGCGCCAGCAGCCAATCCCCAGCGGGAGGGACAAATGAGCAGTTCTTC. This sequence encodes CASSQSPAGGTNEQFF.

This clone was detected only once. This sequence joins TRBV7-2 and TRBJ1-5; a weak D match, TRBD1 (5 bases). V shed 1 base and J shed 3 bases, with 10 bases lying between them. The CDR3 covers 15 residues. CDR1 and CDR2 (germline): SGHTA, FQGNSA. CDR3 nucleotide sequence: TGTGCCAGCAGCTTAGAACAGGCTACCAATCAGCCCCAGCATTTT. Its protein is CASSLEQATNQPQHF.

V usage is TRBV7-2 and J usage is TRBJ1-1; TRBD1 agrees at 7 bases. The CDR3 is 16 residues long. CDR1 is SGHTA, CDR2 FQGNSA, per germline. V lost 7 bases to trimming and J lost 0 bases; unmatched junction nucleotides: 11. The CDR3: CASTLRPGGMNTEAFF. DNA of the CDR3: TGTGCCAGCACCCTTCGGCCAGGGGGTATGAACACTGAAGCTTTCTTT.

This chain joins TRBV25-1 and TRBJ2-7; the match to TRBD2 covers 8 bases. CDR3 length equals 11 residues. J lost 7 bases, V lost 4 bases, and 0 bases had no gene match. Germline lookup yields CDR1 MGHDK and CDR2 SYGVNS. CDR3 nucleotide sequence: TGTGCCAGCAGTGGCGGGGGGGAGCAGTACTTC. Residues: CASSGGGEQYF.

The chain is built from TRBV19 and TRBJ2-2, with D uncertain. This CDR3 comprises 14 residues. Trimming stripped 5 bases from V and 6 bases from J, with 13 bases between. The germline CDR1 and CDR2 sequences are LNHDA and SQIVND (reference sequence). Here the CDR3 reads CASSPTAISGELFF. DNA of the CDR3: TGTGCCAGTAGTCCCACAGCGATATCCGGGGAGCTGTTTTTT. Supplemented by reference TRBV19 and TRBJ2-2, the full variable domain reads DGGITQSPKYLFRKEGQNVTLSCEQNLNHDAMYWYRQDPGQGLRLIYYSQIVNDFQKGDIAEGYSVSREKKESFPLTVTSAQKNPTAFYLCASSPTAISGELFFGEGSRLTVL.

Remarks on this clone: Other DNA sequences within the sample encode an identical CDR3. The CDR3 coding sequence is TGTGCCAGCAGCCTGGGCGGTACAGATACGCAGTATTTT. It encodes CASSLGGTDTQYF. The V gene is TRBV7-9, the J gene TRBJ2-3; D call uncertain. In germline, CDR1 is SEHNR, CDR2 FQNEAQ (reference sequence). CDR3 size: 13 residues. V was trimmed by 5 bases and J by 3 bases, leaving 9 bases between them.

The chain employs TRBV7-9 and TRBJ1-1; D remains ambiguous. V lost 4 bases and J lost 6, with 6 bases in between. The CDR3 is 11 amino acids. The V gene's germline CDR1 is SEHNR and CDR2 FQNEAQ (reference sequence). In DNA, the CDR3 is TGTGCCAGCAGCTCCTCGTCTGAAGCTTTCTTT. It translates to CASSSSSEAFF.

The chain has TRBV5-1 and TRBJ2-5; 11 bases are shared with TRBD1. With 3 bases clipped from V and 6 bases from J, the junction kept 10 bases outside the gene matches. The germline gives CDR1 SGHRS, CDR2 YFSETQ. The CDR3 is made up of 16 amino acids. The CDR3 region is CASSSQGQGVLKTQYF. CDR3 coding DNA: TGCGCCAGCAGCTCCCAGGGACAGGGGGTTCTGAAGACCCAGTACTTC.

The chain combines TRBV25-1 with TRBJ2-5, with a weak D call TRBD1 (5 bases). CDR1 is MGHDK, CDR2 SYGVNS, per germline. V was trimmed by 5 bases and J by 2 bases, leaving 12 bases between them. There are 14 residues in the CDR3. The CDR3 region has the DNA TGTGCCAGCAGTCGATCAGGGTGGCAAGAGACCCAGTACTTC. It codes for CASSRSGWQETQYF. Full variable domain (missing parts from reference TRBV25-1 and TRBJ2-5): EADIYQTPRYLVIGTGKKITLECSQTMGHDKMYWYQQDPGMELHLIHYSYGVNSTEKGDLSSESTVSRIRTEHFPLTLESARPSHTSQYLCASSRSGWQETQYFGPGTRLLVL.

The J gene is TRBJ2-1, the V gene TRBV7-3; TRBD2 matches at 9 bases. The germline V gene has CDR1 SGHTA and CDR2 FQGTGA. The CDR3 contains 16 residues. Trimming at V came to 1 base and at J to 6 bases, leaving 7 bases not matched to a gene. CDR3 amino acids: CASSLKTSGQTNEQFF. DNA of the CDR3: TGTGCCAGCAGCTTAAAGACTAGCGGTCAAACCAATGAGCAGTTCTTC.